These T cell receptor beta chains were read from a single sample in a study of T cells in Graves' hyperthyroidism and ophthalmopathy. MiXCR, run by TCRdb on the multiplex PCR reads, gives a single entry per CDR3 protein. The table includes under 400,000 distinct CDR3 sequences, 13% to 15% detected once. The sample taken for sequencing was blood. The receptors originated from a woman between 55 and 75 years old with Graves' ophthalmopathy. The conserved cysteine and the conserved F or W are not part of the CDR3 here.

>TRBJ2-3|TRBV20-1
SAPEASGTDTQY
>TRBJ2-3|TRBV2
ASFSGTHTDTQY
>TRBJ2-5|TRBV27
ASSIAGQDLGKTQY
>TRBJ2-4|TRBV9
ASGNPRESDIQY
>TRBJ1-1|TRBV27
ASSLRGGGLHGNTEAF
>TRBJ2-5|TRBV3-1
ASSQGTAGAETQY
>TRBJ2-3|TRBV5-6
ASSLGLAFLTDTQY
>TRBJ2-2|TRBV12-3/TRBV12-4
ASSPRGGITGELF
>TRBJ2-5|TRBV7-3
ASSLIPGYQETQY
>TRBJ2-7|TRBV3-1
ASSEQLAGVPNEQY
>TRBJ2-1|TRBV5-1
ASSLEWGAYNEQF
>TRBJ2-2|TRBV12-5
ASGLGESGELF
>TRBJ2-7|TRBV11-1
ASSRQTSVAYEQY
>TRBJ2-3|TRBV7-6
ASSFRAGADTDTQY
>TRBJ2-1|TRBV5-4
ASSLAVGQGSQF
>TRBJ2-2|TRBV24-1
ATSSARVDTGELF
>TRBJ2-1|TRBV3-1
ASSQEWAAGFYNEQF
>TRBJ2-7|TRBV29-1
SVEGAGGTYEQY
>TRBJ1-2|TRBV12-3/TRBV12-4
ASSPGTQWGYT
>TRBJ2-7|TRBV5-4
ASSLVAGGEQY
>TRBJ2-1|TRBV20-1
SAGDPPNEQF